Shown below are 29 T cell receptor beta chains from a single sample sequenced in a study of cytomegalovirus exposure and HLA in healthy donors. 13 Jbeta primers and 60 Vbeta primers were used for the PCR. TCRdb keeps only in-frame clones here, not all; method: immunoSEQ multiplex PCR. The sample shows over 150,000 clones, roughly 80% of them seen only once. Sequencing used PBMCs. These receptors came from a man aged 30 to 39 in good health and CMV-seropositive.

A few counts support this clone. V usage is TRBV2 and J usage is TRBJ2-5; 8 nucleotides agree with TRBD1. The J call may be mistaken, given a closer DNA end match to TRBJ2-7. The CDR3 is made up of 11 amino acids. The germline V gene encodes CDR1 SNHLY and CDR2 FYNNEI. Written as DNA, the CDR3 is TGTGCCAGCGGACAGGGCTACGAGCAGTACTTC. This sequence encodes CASGQGYEQYF.

J is TRBJ2-1 and V is TRBV5-4; 9 nucleotides match TRBD2. CDR1 is SGHNT, CDR2 YYREEE, per germline (reference sequence). J gave up 4 bases and V 4 bases, and 6 bases lay outside the gene matches. CDR3 length: 15 amino acids. The CDR3 DNA is TGTGCCAGCAGCAAAAGCGGGGGGAAGTACAATGAGCAGTTCTTC. Its protein is CASSKSGGKYNEQFF.

V gene TRBV6-5 combines with J gene TRBJ2-1, with 11 bases aligning to TRBD1. Trimming took 4 bases from V and 7 from J; bases not matched to a gene: 3. CDR3 length: 14 residues. Germline-derived CDR1 and CDR2 are MNHEY and SVGAGI. CDR3 in amino acids: CASSSGTGGNEQFF. In nucleotides, the CDR3 is TGTGCCAGCAGTTCCGGGACAGGGGGTAATGAGCAGTTCTTC.

This clone is a singleton in its sample. The chain links TRBV14 to TRBJ1-1, with a possible D match to TRBD1 (5 bases). Germline-derived CDR1 and CDR2 are SGHDN and FVKESK. Between the trimmed V and J ends, which lost 4 bases and 7 bases, there was a span of 13 bases. The CDR3 consists of 13 residues. The CDR3 region has the DNA TGTGCCAGCAGCCTGCCTCCGGGGGGTGAAGCTTTCTTT. Amino acid sequence: CASSLPPGGEAFF.

J is TRBJ2-5 and V is TRBV7-3, with 7 bases matching TRBD1. J was trimmed by 4 bases and V by 3 bases; bases with no gene match: 5. Germline V gene sequence: CDR1 SGHTA, CDR2 FQGTGA. The CDR3 totals 14 residues. CDR3 region: CASSFPGTAETQYF. The CDR3 nucleotides are TGTGCCAGCAGCTTCCCAGGGACAGCAGAGACCCAGTACTTC.

J is TRBJ1-2 and V is TRBV30, with TRBD1 matching 8 bases. V dropped 3 bases and J dropped 5; count of bases not matched to a gene: 5. From germline, CDR1 is GTSNPN and CDR2 SVGIG (reference sequence). This CDR3 region has 13 residues. The CDR3 bases are TGTGCCTGGAGCCGGGACAGGCCTTATGGCTACACCTTC. Translated, it gives CAWSRDRPYGYTF.

V usage is TRBV4-3 and J usage is TRBJ2-5, with D perhaps matching TRBD2 (6 bases). The CDR3 is made up of 17 amino acids. V was trimmed by 0 bases and J by 5 bases, leaving 19 bases between them. The germline gives CDR1 LGHNA, CDR2 YSLEER. CDR3 DNA sequence: TGCGCCAGCAGCCAAGATTATTCGGGACTTGGAAGGGAGACCCAGTACTTC. It codes for CASSQDYSGLGRETQYF.

The chain has TRBV5-1 and TRBJ2-7, with a weak D call TRBD1 (5 bases). Per the germline V gene, CDR1 is SGHRS and CDR2 is YFSETQ. CDR3 length: 15 residues. The V gene lost 4 bases and the J gene lost 2 bases, with 16 bases spanning the gap. As DNA, the CDR3 is TGCGCCAGCAGCCGTCAGGGCCCTACCGCCTACGAGCAGTACTTC. Protein: CASSRQGPTAYEQYF.

The chain joins TRBV30 to TRBJ2-7; tentatively, D is TRBD2 (6 bases). Germline V gene data show CDR1 as GTSNPN and CDR2 as SVGIG (reference sequence). This CDR3 has 12 residues. Between the trimmed V and J ends, which lost 0 bases and 5 bases, there was a span of 8 bases. This CDR3 is CAWSVPGDEQYF. The CDR3 DNA is TGTGCCTGGAGTGTACCGGGGGACGAGCAGTACTTC.

The chain has TRBV30 and TRBJ1-2; a weak D match, TRBD1 (5 bases). The germline gives CDR1 GTSNPN, CDR2 SVGIG (reference sequence). Trimming took off 2 bases at V and 8 bases at J, with 9 bases between the two ends. The CDR3 has 11 amino acids. As DNA, the CDR3 is TGTGCCTGGAGTCCGGGGGGAGGCTACACCTTC. Translation gives CAWSPGGGYTF.

This clone was found once. V gene TRBV7-8 combines with J gene TRBJ2-1, with TRBD2 matching 8 bases. The V and J ends lost 2 bases and 4 bases, in that order; junction bases with no gene match: 1. The CDR3 contains 14 residues. The germline gives CDR1 SGHVS, CDR2 FQNEAQ. The CDR3 coding sequence is TGTGCCAGCAGCTTAACTAGCGGATACAATGAGCAGTTCTTC. It encodes CASSLTSGYNEQFF.

This clone was recorded once. CDR3 nucleotides: TGCGCCAGCATGGTAACAGAGAGCACAGATACGCAGTATTTT. This gives the protein CASMVTESTDTQYF. The rearrangement uses TRBV5-1 and TRBJ2-3; no clear D. The CDR3 covers 14 residues. V was pared by 6 bases and J by 0 bases, with 11 bases between. Germline CDR1 SGHRS, CDR2 YFSETQ.

V is TRBV2 and J is TRBJ2-5; perhaps TRBD1 as D (6 bases). The CDR3 is 14 amino acids. Trimming shortened V by 6 bases and J by 6 bases, and 17 bases separated the two germline ends. Germline lookup yields CDR1 SNHLY and CDR2 FYNNEI. The CDR3 sequence is CASRDITQGKTQYF. The CDR3 bases are TGTGCCAGCAGGGACATTACACAGGGAAAGACCCAGTACTTC.

This clone was counted between two and nine times. The chain couples TRBV18 to TRBJ2-2; 11 positions match TRBD2. J gave up 7 bases and V 0 bases, and 7 bases lay outside the gene matches. CDR1 is KGHSH, CDR2 LQKENI, per germline. The CDR3 runs 17 residues. The CDR3 loop reads CASSPPSIGLAGGELFF. The CDR3, as DNA: TGTGCCAGCTCACCACCGTCCATCGGACTAGCGGGCGGGGAGCTGTTTTTT.

CDR3 loop: CASSSGPSYEQYF. DNA of the CDR3: TGTGCCAGCAGCTCAGGCCCCTCCTACGAGCAGTACTTC. V gene TRBV7-3 combines with J gene TRBJ2-7; D unresolved. V was clipped by 4 bases and J by 0 bases, with 7 bases between them. Looked up from germline, CDR1 is SGHTA and CDR2 is FQGTGA. The CDR3 covers 13 residues.

V usage is TRBV5-4 and J usage is TRBJ1-1; TRBD1 matches 9 bases. CDR3 size: 16 residues. CDR1 SGHNT and CDR2 YYREEE come from the germline V gene (reference sequence). The V segment lost 0 bases and the J segment 1 base; nucleotides outside the gene matches: 4. CDR3 nucleotides: TGTGCCAGCAGCTTGGACAGGGGGCAGTGGAACACTGAAGCTTTCTTT. This encodes CASSLDRGQWNTEAFF.

The rearrangement joins TRBV5-1 to TRBJ2-5, with D possibly TRBD1 on 6 matching bases. V was cut by 4 bases and J by 2 bases, with 12 bases left in between. This CDR3 spans 14 amino acids. Germline V lookup: CDR1 SGHRS, CDR2 YFSETQ. The DNA for the CDR3 is TGCGCCAGCAGCATCGGACAGACTCAAGAGACCCAGTACTTC. Encoded protein: CASSIGQTQETQYF.

The genes are TRBV15 and TRBJ2-7, with 9 bases fitting TRBD2. Trimming at V came to 0 bases and at J to 7 bases, leaving 7 bases not matched to a gene. The CDR3 is 15 amino acids. CDR1 is LNHNV, CDR2 YYDKDF, per germline (reference sequence). The CDR3 DNA reads TGTGCCACCAGCAGAGATCAGCGGGGGGCCTCGGAGCAGTACTTC. Its translation is CATSRDQRGASEQYF.

A few counts support this clone. The rearrangement joins TRBV2 to TRBJ1-1; TRBD1 matches 8 bases. CDR1 SNHLY and CDR2 FYNNEI come from the germline V gene. CDR3 size: 15 residues. The V gene end was trimmed by 4 bases and the J gene end by 1 base; junction bases not matched to a gene: 5. The CDR3 region is CASSVRTGTNTEAFF. The CDR3 DNA is TGTGCCAGCAGTGTCAGGACAGGGACGAACACTGAAGCTTTCTTT.

The rearrangement links TRBV15 to TRBJ2-5, with 7 bases identical to TRBD1. Looked up from germline, CDR1 is LNHNV and CDR2 is YYDKDF (reference sequence). Germline trimming cut 6 bases from V and 2 bases from J; bases unmatched to any gene: 21. The CDR3 has 19 residues. The CDR3 DNA sequence: TGTGCCACCAGTCCTAAGGGGACAGACCCCTTACCACGGCAAGAGACCCAGTACTTC. This translates into CATSPKGTDPLPRQETQYF.

The CDR3 nucleotides are TGTGCCATACGTCGGGGGGTGAGTAATTCACCCCTCCACTTT. Translation gives CAIRRGVSNSPLHF. V usage is TRBV10-3 and J usage is TRBJ1-6; TRBD1 is a possible D gene (5 bases). CDR1 ENHRY and CDR2 SYGVKD come from the germline V gene. The CDR3 runs to 14 residues. V lost 9 bases to trimming and J lost 6 bases, with 15 bases between them.

The V and J genes are TRBV7-9 and TRBJ2-3; tentatively, D is TRBD2 (5 bases). This CDR3 is built from 13 residues. The germline V and J ends were trimmed by 4 bases and 2 bases, with 7 bases remaining between them. Germline values: CDR1 SEHNR, CDR2 FQNEAQ (reference sequence). The DNA for the CDR3 is TGTGCCAGCAGCTCGAGGGACACAGATACGCAGTATTTT. Its translation is CASSSRDTDTQYF.

V usage is TRBV7-9 and J usage is TRBJ2-2, with D possibly being TRBD1 (6 bases). The germline CDR1 and CDR2 sequences are SEHNR and FQNEAQ (reference sequence). CDR3 length: 16 amino acids. Between the trimmed V and J ends, which lost 2 bases and 0 bases, there was a span of 10 bases. The CDR3 region has the DNA TGTGCCAGCAGCTTACTGGGACATACGAACACCGGGGAGCTGTTTTTT. Translated: CASSLLGHTNTGELFF.

The CDR3 loop reads CATSSPAGFSYEQYF. The CDR3 DNA reads TGTGCCACCAGCAGCCCAGCGGGGTTCTCCTACGAGCAGTACTTC. V gene TRBV15 combines with J gene TRBJ2-7; 7 bases are a match to TRBD2. J gave up 0 bases and V 3 bases, and 5 bases lay outside the gene matches. This CDR3 is built from 15 residues. Germline CDR1 is LNHNV and CDR2 is YYDKDF (reference sequence).

The V call is TRBV7-9, the J call TRBJ2-6; 10 nucleotides line up with TRBD1. The length of the CDR3 is 18 residues. J was trimmed by 0 bases and V by 1 base; bases with no gene match: 3. Germline V lookup: CDR1 SEHNR, CDR2 FQNEAQ (reference sequence). The CDR3 DNA is TGTGCCAGCAGCTTAGGGACAGGGGGATCCTCTGGGGCCAACGTCCTGACTTTC. It translates to CASSLGTGGSSGANVLTF.

The chain links TRBV25-1 to TRBJ2-2, with a possible D match to TRBD1 (6 bases). This CDR3 spans 16 amino acids. V lost 1 base to trimming and J lost 7 bases, with 16 bases between them. Germline V gene data show CDR1 as MGHDK and CDR2 as SYGVNS. The CDR3, as DNA: TGTGCCAGCAGTGAATGGGCAGGGGACGCGGGCGGGGAGCTGTTTTTT. Its protein is CASSEWAGDAGGELFF.

In its sample, this clone was seen a few times. CDR3 loop: CASSSGQNNYGYTF. In DNA, the CDR3 is TGTGCCAGCAGCTCTGGACAGAACAACTATGGCTACACCTTC. The chain is built from TRBV5-4 and TRBJ1-2; D might be TRBD1 (6 bases). This CDR3 comprises 14 residues. V was trimmed by 3 bases and J by 2 bases, leaving 11 bases between them. CDR1 SGHNT and CDR2 YYREEE come from the germline V gene (reference sequence).

The chain couples TRBV10-3 to TRBJ2-3, with 12 positions matching TRBD1. Trimming removed 5 bases from V and 5 bases from J; junction bases left unmatched: 8. The germline gives CDR1 ENHRY, CDR2 SYGVKD. CDR3 size: 16 residues. CDR3 nucleotides: TGTGCCATCAGTACTTCCGGGACAGGGGGCATAGATACGCAGTATTTT. As protein: CAISTSGTGGIDTQYF.

Only one count was recorded for this clone. The rearrangement uses TRBV29-1 and TRBJ1-1; TRBD1 matches 8 bases. This CDR3 is 13 amino acids long. Germline V lookup: CDR1 SQVTM, CDR2 ANQGSEA. With V trimmed by 5 bases and J by 5 bases, 7 bases remained unmatched. The DNA for the CDR3 is TGCAGCGTTCAGACAGGGGTTGGGACTGAAGCTTTCTTT. Residues: CSVQTGVGTEAFF.